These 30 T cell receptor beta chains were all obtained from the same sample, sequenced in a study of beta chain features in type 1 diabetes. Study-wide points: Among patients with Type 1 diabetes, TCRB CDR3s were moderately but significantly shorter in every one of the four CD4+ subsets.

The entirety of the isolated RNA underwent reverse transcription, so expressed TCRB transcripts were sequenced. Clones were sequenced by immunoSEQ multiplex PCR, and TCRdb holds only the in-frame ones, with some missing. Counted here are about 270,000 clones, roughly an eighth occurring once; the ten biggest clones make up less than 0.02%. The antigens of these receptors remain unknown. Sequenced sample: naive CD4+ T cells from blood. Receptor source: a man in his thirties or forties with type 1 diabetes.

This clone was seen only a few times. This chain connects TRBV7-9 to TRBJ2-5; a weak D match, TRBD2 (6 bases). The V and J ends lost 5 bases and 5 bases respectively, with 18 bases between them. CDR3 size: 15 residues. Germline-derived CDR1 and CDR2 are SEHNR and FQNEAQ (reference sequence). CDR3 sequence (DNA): TGTGCCAGCAGCCCCCTTGGGGGGTCAACGGAGACCCAGTACTTC. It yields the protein CASSPLGGSTETQYF.

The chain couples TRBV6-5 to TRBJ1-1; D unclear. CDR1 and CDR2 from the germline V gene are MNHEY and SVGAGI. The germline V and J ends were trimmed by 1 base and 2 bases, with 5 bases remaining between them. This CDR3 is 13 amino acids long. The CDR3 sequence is CASSYFSNTEAFF. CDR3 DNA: TGTGCCAGCAGTTACTTTTCTAACACTGAAGCTTTCTTT.

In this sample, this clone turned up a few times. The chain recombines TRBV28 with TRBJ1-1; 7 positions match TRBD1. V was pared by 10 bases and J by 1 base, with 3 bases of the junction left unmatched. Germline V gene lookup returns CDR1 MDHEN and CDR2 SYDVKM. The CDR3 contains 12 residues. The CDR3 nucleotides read TGTGCCACCCGGGACAGGAACACTGAAGCTTTCTTT. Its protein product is CATRDRNTEAFF.

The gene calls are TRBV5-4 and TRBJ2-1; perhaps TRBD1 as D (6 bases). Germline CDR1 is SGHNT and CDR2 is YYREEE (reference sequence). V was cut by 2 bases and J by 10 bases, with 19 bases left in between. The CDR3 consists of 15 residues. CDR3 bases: TGTGCCAGCAGCTTCCCGGGACATCGGTTGAGGGAGCAGTTCTTC. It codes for CASSFPGHRLREQFF.

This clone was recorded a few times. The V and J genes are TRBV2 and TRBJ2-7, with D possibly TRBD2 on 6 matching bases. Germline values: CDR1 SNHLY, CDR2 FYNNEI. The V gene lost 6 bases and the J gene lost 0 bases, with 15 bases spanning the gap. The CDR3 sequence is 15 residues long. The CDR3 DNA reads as TGTGCCAGCAGAGTTACTAGCCCTAGCTCCTACGAGCAGTACTTC. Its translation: CASRVTSPSSYEQYF.

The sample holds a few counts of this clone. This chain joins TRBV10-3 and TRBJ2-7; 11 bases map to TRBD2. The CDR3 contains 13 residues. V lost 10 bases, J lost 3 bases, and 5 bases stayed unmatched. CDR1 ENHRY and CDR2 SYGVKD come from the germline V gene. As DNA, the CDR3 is TGTGCCACAGTCCTAGCGGGAGGCTACGAGCAGTACTTC. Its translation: CATVLAGGYEQYF.

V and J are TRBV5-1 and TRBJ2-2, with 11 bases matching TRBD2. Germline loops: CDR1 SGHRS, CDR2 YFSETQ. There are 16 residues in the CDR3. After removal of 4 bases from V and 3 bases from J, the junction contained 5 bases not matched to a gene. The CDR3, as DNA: TGCGCCAGCAGCCCTCCACTAGCGGGAGACACCGGGGAGCTGTTTTTT. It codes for CASSPPLAGDTGELFF.

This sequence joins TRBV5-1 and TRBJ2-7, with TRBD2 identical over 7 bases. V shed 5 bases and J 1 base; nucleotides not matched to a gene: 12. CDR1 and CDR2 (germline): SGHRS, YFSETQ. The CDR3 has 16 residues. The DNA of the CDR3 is TGCGCCAGCAGTGGGAGTGCGAGAGCGGGATCCTACGAGCAGTACTTC. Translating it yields CASSGSARAGSYEQYF.

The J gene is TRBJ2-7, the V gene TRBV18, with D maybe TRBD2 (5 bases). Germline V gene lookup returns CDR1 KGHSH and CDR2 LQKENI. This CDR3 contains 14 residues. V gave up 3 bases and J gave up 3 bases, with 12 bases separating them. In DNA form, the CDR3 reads TGTGCCAGCTCACCTTATGACGGGGACTACGAGCAGTACTTC. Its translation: CASSPYDGDYEQYF.

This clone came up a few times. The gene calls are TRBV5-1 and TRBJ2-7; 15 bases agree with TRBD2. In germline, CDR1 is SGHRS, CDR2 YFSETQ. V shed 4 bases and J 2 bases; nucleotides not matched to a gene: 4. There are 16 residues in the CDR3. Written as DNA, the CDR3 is TGCGCCAGCAGCCAACGGACTAGCGGGAGGGCCTACGAGCAGTACTTC. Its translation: CASSQRTSGRAYEQYF. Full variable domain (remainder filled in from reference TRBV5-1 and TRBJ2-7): KAGVTQTPRYLIKTRGQQVTLSCSPISGHRSVSWYQQTPGQGLQFLFEYFSETQRNKGNFPGRFSGRQFSNSRSEMNVSTLELGDSALYLCASSQRTSGRAYEQYFGPGTRLTVT.

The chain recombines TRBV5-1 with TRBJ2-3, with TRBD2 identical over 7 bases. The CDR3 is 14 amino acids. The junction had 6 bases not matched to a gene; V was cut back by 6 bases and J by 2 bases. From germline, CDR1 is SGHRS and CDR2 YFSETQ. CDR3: CASMLGTTTDTQYF. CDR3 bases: TGCGCCAGCATGCTAGGGACTACCACAGATACGCAGTATTTT.

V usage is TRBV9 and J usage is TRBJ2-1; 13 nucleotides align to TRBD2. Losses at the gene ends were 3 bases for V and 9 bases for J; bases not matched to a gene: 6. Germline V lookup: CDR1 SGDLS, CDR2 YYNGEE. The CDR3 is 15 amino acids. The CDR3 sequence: CASSERTSGSSEQFF. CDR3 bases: TGTGCCAGCAGCGAGAGGACTAGCGGGAGTAGTGAGCAGTTCTTC.

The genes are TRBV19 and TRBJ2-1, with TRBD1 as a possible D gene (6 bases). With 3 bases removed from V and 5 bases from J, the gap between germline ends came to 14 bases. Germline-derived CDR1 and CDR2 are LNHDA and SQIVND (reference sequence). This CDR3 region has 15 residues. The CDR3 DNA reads TGTGCCAGTAGTATCCACAGGGCCACGGACAATGAGCAGTTCTTC. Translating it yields CASSIHRATDNEQFF.

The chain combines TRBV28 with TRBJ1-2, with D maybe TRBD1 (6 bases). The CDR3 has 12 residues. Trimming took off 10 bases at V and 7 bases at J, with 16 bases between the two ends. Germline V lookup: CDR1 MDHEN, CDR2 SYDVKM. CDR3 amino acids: CAITLGGSGYTF. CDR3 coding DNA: TGTGCCATTACACTAGGGGGTAGTGGCTACACCTTC.

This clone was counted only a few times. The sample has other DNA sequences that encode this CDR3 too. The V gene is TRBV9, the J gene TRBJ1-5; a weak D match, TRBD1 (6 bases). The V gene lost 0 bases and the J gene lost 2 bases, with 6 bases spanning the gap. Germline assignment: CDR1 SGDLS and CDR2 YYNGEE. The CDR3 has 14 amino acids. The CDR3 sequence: CASSVGQGNQPQHF. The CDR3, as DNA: TGTGCCAGCAGCGTAGGACAGGGCAATCAGCCCCAGCATTTT.

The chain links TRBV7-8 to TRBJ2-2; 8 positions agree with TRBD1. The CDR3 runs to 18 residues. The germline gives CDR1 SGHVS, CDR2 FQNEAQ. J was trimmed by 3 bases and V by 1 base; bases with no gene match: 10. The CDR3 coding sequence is TGTGCCAGCAGCTTAGATGGACAGGGCCTCCTTTACACCGGGGAGCTGTTTTTT. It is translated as CASSLDGQGLLYTGELFF.

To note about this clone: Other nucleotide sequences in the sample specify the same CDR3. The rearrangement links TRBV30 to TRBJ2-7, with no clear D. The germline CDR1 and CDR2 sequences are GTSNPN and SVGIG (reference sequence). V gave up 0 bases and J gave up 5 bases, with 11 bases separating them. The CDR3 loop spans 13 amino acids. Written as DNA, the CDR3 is TGTGCCTGGAGTGTATCAGGATCCCACGAGCAGTACTTC. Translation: CAWSVSGSHEQYF. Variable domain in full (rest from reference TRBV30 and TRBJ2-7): SQTIHQWPATLVQPVGSPLSLECTVEGTSNPNLYWYRQAAGRGLQLLFYSVGIGQISSEVPQNLSASRPQDRQFILSSKKLLLSDSGFYLCAWSVSGSHEQYFGPGTRLTVT.

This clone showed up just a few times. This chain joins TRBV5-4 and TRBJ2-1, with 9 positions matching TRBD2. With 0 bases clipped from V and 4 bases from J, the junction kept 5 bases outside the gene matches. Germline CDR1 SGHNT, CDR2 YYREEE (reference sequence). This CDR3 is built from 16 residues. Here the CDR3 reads CASSLDLAGTYNEQFF. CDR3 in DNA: TGTGCCAGCAGCTTGGATCTAGCGGGAACGTACAATGAGCAGTTCTTC.

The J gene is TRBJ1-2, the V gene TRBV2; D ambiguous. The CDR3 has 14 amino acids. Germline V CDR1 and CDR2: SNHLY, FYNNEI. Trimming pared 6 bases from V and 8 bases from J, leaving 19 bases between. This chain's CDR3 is CASRVPVKPGGYTF. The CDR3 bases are TGTGCCAGCAGAGTACCTGTCAAACCGGGAGGCTACACCTTC.

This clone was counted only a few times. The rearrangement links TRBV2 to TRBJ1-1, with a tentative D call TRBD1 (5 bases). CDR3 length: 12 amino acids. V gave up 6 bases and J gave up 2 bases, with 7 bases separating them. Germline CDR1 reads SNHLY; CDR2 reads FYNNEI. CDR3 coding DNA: TGTGCCAGCAGAGGGGTAAACACTGAAGCTTTCTTT. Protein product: CASRGVNTEAFF. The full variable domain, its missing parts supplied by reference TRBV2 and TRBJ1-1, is EPEVTQTPSHQVTQMGQEVILRCVPISNHLYFYWYRQILGQKVEFLVSFYNNEISEKSEIFDDQFSVERPDGSNFTLKIRSTKLEDSAMYFCASRGVNTEAFFGQGTRLTVV.

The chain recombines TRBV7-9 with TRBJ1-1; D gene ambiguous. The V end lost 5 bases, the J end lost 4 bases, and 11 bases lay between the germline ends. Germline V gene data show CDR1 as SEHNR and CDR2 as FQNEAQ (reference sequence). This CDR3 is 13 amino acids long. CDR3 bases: TGTGCCAGCAGCGCCCGGGTAGGCACTGAAGCTTTCTTT. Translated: CASSARVGTEAFF. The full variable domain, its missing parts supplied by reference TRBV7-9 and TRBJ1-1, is DTGVSQNPRHKITKRGQNVTFRCDPISEHNRLYWYRQTLGQGPEFLTYFQNEAQLEKSRLLSDRFSAERPKGSFSTLEIQRTEQGDSAMYLCASSARVGTEAFFGQGTRLTVV.

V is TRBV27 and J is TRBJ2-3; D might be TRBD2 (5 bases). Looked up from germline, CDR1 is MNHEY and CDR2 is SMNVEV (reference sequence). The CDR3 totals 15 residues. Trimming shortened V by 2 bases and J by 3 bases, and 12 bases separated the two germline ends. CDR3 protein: CASSLITAVTDTQYF. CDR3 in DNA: TGTGCCAGCAGTTTAATCACAGCGGTTACAGATACGCAGTATTTT.

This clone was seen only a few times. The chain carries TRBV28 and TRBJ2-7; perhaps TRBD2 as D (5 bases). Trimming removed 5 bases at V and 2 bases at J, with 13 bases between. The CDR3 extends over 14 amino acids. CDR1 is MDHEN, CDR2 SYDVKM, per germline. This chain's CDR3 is CASSGERFPYEQYF. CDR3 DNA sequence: TGTGCCAGCAGTGGGGAGCGGTTCCCCTACGAGCAGTACTTC.

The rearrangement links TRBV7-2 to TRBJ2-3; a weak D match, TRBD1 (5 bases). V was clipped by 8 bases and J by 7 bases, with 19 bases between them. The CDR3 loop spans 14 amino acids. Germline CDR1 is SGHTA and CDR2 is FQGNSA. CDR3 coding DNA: TGTGCCAGCGTAAATCCGGGTCCAGGGTATACGCAGTATTTT. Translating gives CASVNPGPGYTQYF.

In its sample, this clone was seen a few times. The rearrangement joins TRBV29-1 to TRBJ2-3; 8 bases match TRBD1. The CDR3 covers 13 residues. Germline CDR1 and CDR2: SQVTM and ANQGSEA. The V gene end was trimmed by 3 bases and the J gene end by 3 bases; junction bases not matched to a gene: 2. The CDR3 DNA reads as TGCAGCGTTGAGGACAGGGTAACAGATACGCAGTATTTT. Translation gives CSVEDRVTDTQYF.

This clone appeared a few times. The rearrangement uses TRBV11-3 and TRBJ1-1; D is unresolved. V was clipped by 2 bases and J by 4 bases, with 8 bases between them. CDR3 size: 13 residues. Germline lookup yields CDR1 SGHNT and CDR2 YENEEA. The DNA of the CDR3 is TGTGCCAGCAGCTTAAGCTCAGGCACTGAAGCTTTCTTT. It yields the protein CASSLSSGTEAFF.

For the CDR3, the DNA is TGTGCCAGCAGGGTACCCTCAGGGGGGCTCCGGGGGAATGAGCAGTTCTTC. This gives the protein CASRVPSGGLRGNEQFF. The rearrangement uses TRBV28 and TRBJ2-1, with D perhaps TRBD1 (7 bases). CDR3 length equals 17 residues. Trimming cost V 6 bases and J 7 bases, with 25 bases left between them. CDR1 is MDHEN, CDR2 SYDVKM, per germline. The complete variable domain, with remaining parts taken from reference TRBV28 and TRBJ2-1, reads DVKVTQSSRYLVKRTGEKVFLECVQDMDHENMFWYRQDPGLGLRLIYFSYDVKMKEKGDIPEGYSVSREKKERFSLILESASTNQTSMYLCASRVPSGGLRGNEQFFGPGTRLTVL.

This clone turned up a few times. The CDR3 DNA reads as TGTGCCTCGGAGGTCTGGGGAGGAACCGGGGAGCTGTTTTTT. Amino acid sequence: CASEVWGGTGELFF. The V gene is TRBV30, the J gene TRBJ2-2, with TRBD2 as a possible D gene (6 bases). Per germline, CDR1 GTSNPN and CDR2 SVGIG (reference sequence). Deletions cut 7 bases from V and 5 bases from J, with 17 bases between. The CDR3 runs 14 residues.

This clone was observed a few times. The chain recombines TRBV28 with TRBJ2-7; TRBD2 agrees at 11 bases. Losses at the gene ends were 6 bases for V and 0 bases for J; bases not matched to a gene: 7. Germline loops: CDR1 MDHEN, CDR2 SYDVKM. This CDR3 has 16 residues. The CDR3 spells CASSFPLAGASYEQYF. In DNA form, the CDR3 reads TGTGCCAGCAGCTTCCCACTAGCGGGAGCCTCCTACGAGCAGTACTTC. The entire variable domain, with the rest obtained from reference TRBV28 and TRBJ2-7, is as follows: DVKVTQSSRYLVKRTGEKVFLECVQDMDHENMFWYRQDPGLGLRLIYFSYDVKMKEKGDIPEGYSVSREKKERFSLILESASTNQTSMYLCASSFPLAGASYEQYFGPGTRLTVT.

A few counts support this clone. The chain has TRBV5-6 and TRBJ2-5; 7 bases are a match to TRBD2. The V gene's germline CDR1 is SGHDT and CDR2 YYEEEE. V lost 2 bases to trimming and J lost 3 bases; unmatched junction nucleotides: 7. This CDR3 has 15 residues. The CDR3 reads CASSFLAVSEETQYF. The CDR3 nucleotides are TGTGCCAGCAGCTTCCTAGCGGTCTCAGAAGAGACCCAGTACTTC.